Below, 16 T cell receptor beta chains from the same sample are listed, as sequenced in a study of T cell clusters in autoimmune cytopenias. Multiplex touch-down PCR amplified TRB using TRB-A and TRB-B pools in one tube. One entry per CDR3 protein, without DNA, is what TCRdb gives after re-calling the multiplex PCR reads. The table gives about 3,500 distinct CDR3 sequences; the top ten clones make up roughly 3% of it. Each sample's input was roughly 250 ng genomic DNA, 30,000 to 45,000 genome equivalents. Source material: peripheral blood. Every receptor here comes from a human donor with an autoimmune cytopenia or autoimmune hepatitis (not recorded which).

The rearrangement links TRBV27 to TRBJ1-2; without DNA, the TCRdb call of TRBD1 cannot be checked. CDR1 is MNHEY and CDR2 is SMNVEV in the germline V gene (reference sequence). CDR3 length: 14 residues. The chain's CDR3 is CASTQTGGNYGYTF.

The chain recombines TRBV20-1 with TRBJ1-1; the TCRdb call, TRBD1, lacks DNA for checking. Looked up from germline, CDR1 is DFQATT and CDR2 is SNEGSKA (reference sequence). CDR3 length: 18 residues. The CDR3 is CSLSRDAPRFDMNTEAFF.

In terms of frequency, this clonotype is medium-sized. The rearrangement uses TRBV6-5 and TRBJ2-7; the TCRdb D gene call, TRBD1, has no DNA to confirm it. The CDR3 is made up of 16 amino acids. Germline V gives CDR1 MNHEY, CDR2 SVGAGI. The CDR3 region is CASSYSIVGADYEQYF.

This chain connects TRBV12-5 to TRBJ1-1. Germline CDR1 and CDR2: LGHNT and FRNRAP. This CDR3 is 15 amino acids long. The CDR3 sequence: CASGFGGLMNTEAFF. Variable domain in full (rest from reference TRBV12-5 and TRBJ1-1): DARVTQTPRHKVTEMGQEVTMRCQPILGHNTVFWYRQTMMQGLELLAYFRNRAPLDDSGMPKDRFSAEMPDATLATLKIQPSEPRDSAVYFCASGFGGLMNTEAFFGQGTRLTVV.

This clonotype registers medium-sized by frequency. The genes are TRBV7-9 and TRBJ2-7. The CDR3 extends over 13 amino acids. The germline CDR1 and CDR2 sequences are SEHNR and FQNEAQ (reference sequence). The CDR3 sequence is CASSLVGGDEQYF.

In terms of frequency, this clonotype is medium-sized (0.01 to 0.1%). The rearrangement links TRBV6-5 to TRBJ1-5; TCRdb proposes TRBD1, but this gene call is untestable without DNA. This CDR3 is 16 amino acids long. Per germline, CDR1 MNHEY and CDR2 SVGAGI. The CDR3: CASRPTEGASNQPQHF.

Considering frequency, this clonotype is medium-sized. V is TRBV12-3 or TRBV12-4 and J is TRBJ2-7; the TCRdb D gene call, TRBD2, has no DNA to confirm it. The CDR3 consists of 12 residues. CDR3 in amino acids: CASSPLPAEQYF.

CDR3 sequence: CASSRGGGQPQHF. The rearrangement uses TRBV7-9 and TRBJ1-5; TCRdb picks TRBD1, but there is no DNA to check that call. Germline CDR1 and CDR2: SEHNR and FQNEAQ (reference sequence). CDR3 length: 13 residues.

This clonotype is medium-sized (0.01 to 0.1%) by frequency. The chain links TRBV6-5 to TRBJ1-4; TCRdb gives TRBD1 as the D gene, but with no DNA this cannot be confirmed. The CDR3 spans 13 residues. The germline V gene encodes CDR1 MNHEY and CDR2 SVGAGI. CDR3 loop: CASGPGGFKKLFF.

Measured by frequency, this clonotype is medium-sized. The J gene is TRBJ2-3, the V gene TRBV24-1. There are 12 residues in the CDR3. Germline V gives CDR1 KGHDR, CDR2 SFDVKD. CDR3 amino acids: CATSWDTDTQYF.

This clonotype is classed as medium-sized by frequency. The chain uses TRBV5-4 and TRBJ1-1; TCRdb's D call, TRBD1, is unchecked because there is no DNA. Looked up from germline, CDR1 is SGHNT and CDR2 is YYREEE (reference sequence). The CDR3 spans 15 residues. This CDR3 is CASSFPGQGNTEAFF.

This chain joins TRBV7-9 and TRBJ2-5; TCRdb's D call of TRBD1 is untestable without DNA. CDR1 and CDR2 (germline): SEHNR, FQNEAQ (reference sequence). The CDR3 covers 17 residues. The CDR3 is CASSPSGTAVKKETQYF. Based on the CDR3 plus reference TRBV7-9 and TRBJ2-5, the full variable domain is DTGVSQNPRHKITKRGQNVTFRCDPISEHNRLYWYRQTLGQGPEFLTYFQNEAQLEKSRLLSDRFSAERPKGSFSTLEIQRTEQGDSAMYLCASSPSGTAVKKETQYFGPGTRLLVL.

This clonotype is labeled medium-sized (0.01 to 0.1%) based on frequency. The CDR3 here is CASSRRSERNTEAFF. J is TRBJ1-1 and V is TRBV5-6. CDR3 length: 15 residues. From germline, CDR1 is SGHDT and CDR2 YYEEEE.

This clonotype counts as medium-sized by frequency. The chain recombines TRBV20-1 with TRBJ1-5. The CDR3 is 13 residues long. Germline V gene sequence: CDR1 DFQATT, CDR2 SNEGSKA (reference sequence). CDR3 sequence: CSASPTGNQPQHF.

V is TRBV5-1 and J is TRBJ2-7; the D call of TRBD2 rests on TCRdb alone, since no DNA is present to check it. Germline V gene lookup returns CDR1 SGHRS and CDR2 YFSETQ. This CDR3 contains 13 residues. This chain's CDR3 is CASSPTSGRSEYF.

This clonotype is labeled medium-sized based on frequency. The CDR3 sequence: CASSSFVGTGSYEQYF. The chain uses TRBV19 and TRBJ2-7; the TRBD1 assignment by TCRdb is unverifiable without DNA. The germline CDR1 and CDR2 sequences are LNHDA and SQIVND (reference sequence). The CDR3 is 16 residues long.